This T cell receptor beta chain came from a study of memory CD8 T cells in hepatitis C reinfection. Study details: A positive HCV RNA test after two negatives ≥60 days apart defined reinfection.

The germline V gene encodes CDR1 SEHNR and CDR2 FQNEAQ (reference sequence). The CDR3 totals 14 residues. Deletions cut 4 bases from V and 3 bases from J, with 12 bases between. The data were produced by immunoSEQ multiplex PCR, yet TCRdb's version contains in-frame clones alone and is incomplete. The table has fewer than 50,000 clones, approximately 90% seen once. Time point of the sample: peak reinfection, 3 to 8 weeks after reinfection detection. No in vitro expansion preceded TCR sequencing of the sorted cells. Donors came from people who inject drugs enrolled in HEPCO, Canada. Worth noting for this clone: This sample also contains other DNA sequences that code for the same CDR3.

The source is a man younger than 35 with hepatitis C virus infection. Sample: naive CD8+ T cells sorted from blood. J is TRBJ2-5 and V is TRBV7-9, with a tentative D call TRBD1 (5 bases). The CDR3, as DNA: TGTGCCAGCAGCTGGGGCAGCAGGGAAGAGACCCAGTACTTC. Its protein product is CASSWGSREETQYF. Full variable domain (missing parts from reference TRBV7-9 and TRBJ2-5): DTGVSQNPRHKITKRGQNVTFRCDPISEHNRLYWYRQTLGQGPEFLTYFQNEAQLEKSRLLSDRFSAERPKGSFSTLEIQRTEQGDSAMYLCASSWGSREETQYFGPGTRLLVL.